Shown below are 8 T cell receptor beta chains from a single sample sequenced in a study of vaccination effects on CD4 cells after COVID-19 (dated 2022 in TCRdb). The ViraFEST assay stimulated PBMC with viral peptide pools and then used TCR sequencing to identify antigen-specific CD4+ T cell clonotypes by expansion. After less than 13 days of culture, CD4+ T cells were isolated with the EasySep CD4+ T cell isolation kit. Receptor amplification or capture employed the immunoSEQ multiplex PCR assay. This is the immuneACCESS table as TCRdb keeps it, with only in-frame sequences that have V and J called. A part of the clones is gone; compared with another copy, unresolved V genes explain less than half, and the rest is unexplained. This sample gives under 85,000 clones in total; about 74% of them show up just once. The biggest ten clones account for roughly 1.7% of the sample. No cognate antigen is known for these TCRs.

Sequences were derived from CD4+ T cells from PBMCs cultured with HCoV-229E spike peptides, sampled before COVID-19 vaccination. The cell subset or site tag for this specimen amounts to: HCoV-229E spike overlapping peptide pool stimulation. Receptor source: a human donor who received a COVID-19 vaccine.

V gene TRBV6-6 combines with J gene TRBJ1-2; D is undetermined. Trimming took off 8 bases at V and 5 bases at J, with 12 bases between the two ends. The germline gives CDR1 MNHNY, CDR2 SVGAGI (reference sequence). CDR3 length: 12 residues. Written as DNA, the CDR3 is TGTGCCAGCGTAGGGAGTGGGTATGGCTACACCTTC. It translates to CASVGSGYGYTF.

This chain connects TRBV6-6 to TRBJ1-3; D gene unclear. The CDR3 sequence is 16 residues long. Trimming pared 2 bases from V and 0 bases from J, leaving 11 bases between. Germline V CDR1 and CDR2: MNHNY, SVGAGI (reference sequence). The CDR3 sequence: CASSYPHQSSGNTIYF. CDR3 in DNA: TGTGCCAGCAGTTACCCCCATCAGAGCTCTGGAAACACCATATATTTT.

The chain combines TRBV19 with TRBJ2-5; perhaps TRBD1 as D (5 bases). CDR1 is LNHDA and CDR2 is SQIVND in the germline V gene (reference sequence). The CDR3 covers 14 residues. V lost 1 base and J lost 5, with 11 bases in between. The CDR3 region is CASSIAPPGETQYF. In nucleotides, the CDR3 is TGTGCCAGTAGTATAGCCCCCCCAGGGGAGACCCAGTACTTC.

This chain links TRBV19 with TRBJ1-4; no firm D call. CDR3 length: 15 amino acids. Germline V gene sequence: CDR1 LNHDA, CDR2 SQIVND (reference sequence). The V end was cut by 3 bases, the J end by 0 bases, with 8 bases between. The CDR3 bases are TGTGCCAGTAGTATGACATCTACAACTAATGAAAAACTGTTTTTT. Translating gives CASSMTSTTNEKLFF.

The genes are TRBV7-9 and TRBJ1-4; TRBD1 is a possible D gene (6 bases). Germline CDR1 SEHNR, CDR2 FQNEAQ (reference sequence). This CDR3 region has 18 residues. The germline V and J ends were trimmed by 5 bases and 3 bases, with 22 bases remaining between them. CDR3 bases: TGTGCCAGCAGCCATTCACTTATATGGGACAAGGCTAATGAAAAACTGTTTTTT. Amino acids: CASSHSLIWDKANEKLFF.

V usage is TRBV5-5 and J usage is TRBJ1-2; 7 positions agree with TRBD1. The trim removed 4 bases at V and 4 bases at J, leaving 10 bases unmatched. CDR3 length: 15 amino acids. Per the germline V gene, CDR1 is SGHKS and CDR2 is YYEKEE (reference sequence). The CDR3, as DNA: TGTGCCAGCAGCCCGGGACAGCCTCTGGTCTATGGCTACACCTTC. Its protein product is CASSPGQPLVYGYTF.

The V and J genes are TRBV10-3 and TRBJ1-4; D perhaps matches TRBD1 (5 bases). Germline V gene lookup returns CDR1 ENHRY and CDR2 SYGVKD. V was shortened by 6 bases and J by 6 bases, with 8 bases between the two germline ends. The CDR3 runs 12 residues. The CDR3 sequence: CAISGTDEKLFF. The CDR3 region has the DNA TGTGCCATCAGCGGGACGGATGAAAAACTGTTTTTT.

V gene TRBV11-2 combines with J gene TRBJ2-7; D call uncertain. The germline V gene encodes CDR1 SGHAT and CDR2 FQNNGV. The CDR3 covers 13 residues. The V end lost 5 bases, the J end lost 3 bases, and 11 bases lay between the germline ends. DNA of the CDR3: TGTGCCAGCAGCCACCCGAGTGTCTACGAGCAGTACGTC. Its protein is CASSHPSVYEQYV.